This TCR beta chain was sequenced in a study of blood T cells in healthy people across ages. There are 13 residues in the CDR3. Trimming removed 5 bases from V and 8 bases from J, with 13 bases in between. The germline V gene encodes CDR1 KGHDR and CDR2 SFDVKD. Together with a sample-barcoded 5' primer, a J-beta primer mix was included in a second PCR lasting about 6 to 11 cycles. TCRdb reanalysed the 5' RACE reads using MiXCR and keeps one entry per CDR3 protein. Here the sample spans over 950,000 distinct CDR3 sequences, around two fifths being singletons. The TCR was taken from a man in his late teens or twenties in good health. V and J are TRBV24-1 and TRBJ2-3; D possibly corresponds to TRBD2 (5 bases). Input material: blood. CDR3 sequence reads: CATSGGEAPTQYF. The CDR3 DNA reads TGTGCCACCAGTGGGGGAGAAGCTCCTACGCAGTATTTT.